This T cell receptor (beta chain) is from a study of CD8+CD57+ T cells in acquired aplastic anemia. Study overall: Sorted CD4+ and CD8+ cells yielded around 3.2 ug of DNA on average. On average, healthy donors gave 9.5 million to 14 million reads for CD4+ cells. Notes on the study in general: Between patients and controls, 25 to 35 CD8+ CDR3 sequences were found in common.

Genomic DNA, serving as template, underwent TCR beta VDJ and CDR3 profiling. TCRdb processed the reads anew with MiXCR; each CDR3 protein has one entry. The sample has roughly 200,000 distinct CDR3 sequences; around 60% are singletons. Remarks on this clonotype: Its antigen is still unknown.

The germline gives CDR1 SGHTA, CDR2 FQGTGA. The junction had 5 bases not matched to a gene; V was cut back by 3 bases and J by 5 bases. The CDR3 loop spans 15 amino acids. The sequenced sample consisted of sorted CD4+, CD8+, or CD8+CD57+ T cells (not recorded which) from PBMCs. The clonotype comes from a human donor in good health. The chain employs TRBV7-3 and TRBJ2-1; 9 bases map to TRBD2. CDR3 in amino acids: CASSFLGLANNEQFF. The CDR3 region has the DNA TGTGCCAGCAGCTTTCTGGGACTAGCCAACAATGAGCAGTTCTTC.